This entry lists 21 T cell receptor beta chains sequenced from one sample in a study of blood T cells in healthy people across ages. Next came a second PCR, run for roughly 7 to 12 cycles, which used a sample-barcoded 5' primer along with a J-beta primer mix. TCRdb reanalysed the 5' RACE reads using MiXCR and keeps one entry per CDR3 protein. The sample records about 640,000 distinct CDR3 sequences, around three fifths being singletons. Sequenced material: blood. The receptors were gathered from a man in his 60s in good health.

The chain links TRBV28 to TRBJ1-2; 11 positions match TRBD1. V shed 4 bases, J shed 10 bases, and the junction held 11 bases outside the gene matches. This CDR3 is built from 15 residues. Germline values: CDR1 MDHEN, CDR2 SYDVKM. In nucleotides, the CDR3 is TGTGCCAGCAGTTCTCACTCCGGGACAGGGGGGTACTACACCTTC. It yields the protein CASSSHSGTGGYYTF.

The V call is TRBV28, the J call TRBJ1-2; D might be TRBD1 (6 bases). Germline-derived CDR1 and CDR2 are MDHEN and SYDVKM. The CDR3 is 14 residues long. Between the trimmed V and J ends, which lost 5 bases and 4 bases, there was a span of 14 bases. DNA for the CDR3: TGTGCCAGCAGTCAAAACAGGGTCCGCTATGGCTACACCTTC. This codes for CASSQNRVRYGYTF.

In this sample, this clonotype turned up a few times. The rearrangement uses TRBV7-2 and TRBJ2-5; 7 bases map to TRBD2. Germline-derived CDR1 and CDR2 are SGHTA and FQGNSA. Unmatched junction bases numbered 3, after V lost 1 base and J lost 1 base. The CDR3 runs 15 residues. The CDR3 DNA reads TGTGCCAGCAGCTTAGTGAGCGGGGCCCAAGAGACCCAGTACTTC. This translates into CASSLVSGAQETQYF. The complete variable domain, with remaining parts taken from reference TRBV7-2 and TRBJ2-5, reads GAGVSQSPSNKVTEKGKDVELRCDPISGHTALYWYRQSLGQGLEFLIYFQGNSAPDKSGLPSDRFSAERTGGSVSTLTIQRTQQEDSAVYLCASSLVSGAQETQYFGPGTRLLVL.

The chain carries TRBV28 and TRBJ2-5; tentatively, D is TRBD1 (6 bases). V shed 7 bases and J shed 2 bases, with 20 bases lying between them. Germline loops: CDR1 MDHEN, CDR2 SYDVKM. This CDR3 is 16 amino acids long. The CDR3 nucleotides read TGTGCCAGCACCGTGGGGGCCACGGCCCTACAAGAGACCCAGTACTTC. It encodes CASTVGATALQETQYF.

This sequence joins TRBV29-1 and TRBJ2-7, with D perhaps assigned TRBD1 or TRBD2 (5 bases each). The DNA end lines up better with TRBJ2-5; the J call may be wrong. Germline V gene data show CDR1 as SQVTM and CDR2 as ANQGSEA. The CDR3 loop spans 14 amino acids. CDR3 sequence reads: CSVWDPMRGETQYF. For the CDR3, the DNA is TGCAGCGTCTGGGACCCGATGAGGGGAGAGACCCAGTACTTC.

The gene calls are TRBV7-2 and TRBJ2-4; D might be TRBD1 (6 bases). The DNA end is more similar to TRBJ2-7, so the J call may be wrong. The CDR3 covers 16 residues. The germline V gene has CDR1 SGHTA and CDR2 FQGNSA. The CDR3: CASSLAITGPLYEQYF. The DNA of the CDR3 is TGTGCCAGCAGCTTAGCAATCACAGGGCCTCTGTACGAGCAGTACTTC.

The CDR3 coding sequence is TGCAGTGCTTGGCGGGGGGGCGGTCCAGATACGCAGTATTTT. Protein sequence: CSAWRGGGPDTQYF. This chain links TRBV20-1 with TRBJ2-3; TRBD2 matches at 9 bases. Unmatched junction bases numbered 7, after V lost 5 bases and J lost 4 bases. Germline CDR1 and CDR2: DFQATT and SNEGSKA (reference sequence). The CDR3 is 14 amino acids.

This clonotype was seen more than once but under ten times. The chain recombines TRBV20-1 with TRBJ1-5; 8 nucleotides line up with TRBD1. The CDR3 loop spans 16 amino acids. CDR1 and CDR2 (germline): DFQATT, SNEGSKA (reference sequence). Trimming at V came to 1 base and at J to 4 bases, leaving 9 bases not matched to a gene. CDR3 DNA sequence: TGCAGTGCTAGAGGGCAGGGGGCGGCACGGAATCAGCCCCAGCATTTT. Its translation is CSARGQGAARNQPQHF.

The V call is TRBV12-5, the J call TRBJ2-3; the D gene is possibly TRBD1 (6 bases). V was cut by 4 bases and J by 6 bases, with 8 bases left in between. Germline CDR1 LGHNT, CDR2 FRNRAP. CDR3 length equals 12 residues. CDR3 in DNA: TGTGCTAGTGGTTCTCAGGGGGATACGCAGTATTTT. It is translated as CASGSQGDTQYF.

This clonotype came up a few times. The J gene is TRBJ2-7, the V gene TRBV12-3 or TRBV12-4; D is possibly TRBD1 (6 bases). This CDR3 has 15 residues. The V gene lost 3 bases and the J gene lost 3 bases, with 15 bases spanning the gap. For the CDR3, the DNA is TGTGCCAGCAGTTTCGGCAGGGGCAATATCTACGAGCAGTACTTC. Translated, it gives CASSFGRGNIYEQYF.

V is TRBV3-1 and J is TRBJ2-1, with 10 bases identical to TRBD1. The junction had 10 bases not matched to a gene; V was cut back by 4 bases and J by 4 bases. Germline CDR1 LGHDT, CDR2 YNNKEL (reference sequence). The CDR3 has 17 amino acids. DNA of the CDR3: TGTGCCAGCAGCCCCTCCTGGGGGACAGGGGAGTACAATGAGCAGTTCTTC. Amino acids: CASSPSWGTGEYNEQFF.

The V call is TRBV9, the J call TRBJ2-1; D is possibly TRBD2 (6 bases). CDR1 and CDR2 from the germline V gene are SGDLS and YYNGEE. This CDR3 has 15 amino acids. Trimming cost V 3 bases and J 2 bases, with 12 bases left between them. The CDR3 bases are TGTGCCAGCAGCGCCGCCGGGGGAACCTACAATGAGCAGTTCTTC. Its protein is CASSAAGGTYNEQFF.

CDR3 protein: CASSFGLAGHNEQYF. DNA for the CDR3: TGTGCCAGCAGCTTCGGACTAGCGGGACACAATGAGCAGTACTTC. This chain connects TRBV7-2 to TRBJ2-7; TRBD2 matches 12 bases. The CDR3 spans 15 residues. Germline assignment: CDR1 SGHTA and CDR2 FQGNSA. The junction had 7 bases not matched to a gene; V was cut back by 3 bases and J by 7 bases.

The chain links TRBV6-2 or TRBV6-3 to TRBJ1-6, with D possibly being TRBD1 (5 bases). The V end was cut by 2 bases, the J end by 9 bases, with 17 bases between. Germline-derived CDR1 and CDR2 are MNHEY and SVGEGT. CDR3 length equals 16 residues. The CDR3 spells CASSYGVRQPGSPLHF. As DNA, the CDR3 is TGTGCCAGCAGTTACGGGGTCAGACAGCCGGGTTCACCCCTCCACTTT.

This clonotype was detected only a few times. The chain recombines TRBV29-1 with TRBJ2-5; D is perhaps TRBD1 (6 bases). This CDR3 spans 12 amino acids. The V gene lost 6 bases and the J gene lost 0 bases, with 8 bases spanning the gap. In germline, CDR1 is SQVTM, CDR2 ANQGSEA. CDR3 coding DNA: TGCAGCGTAGGGGACAACCAAGAGACCCAGTACTTC. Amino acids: CSVGDNQETQYF.

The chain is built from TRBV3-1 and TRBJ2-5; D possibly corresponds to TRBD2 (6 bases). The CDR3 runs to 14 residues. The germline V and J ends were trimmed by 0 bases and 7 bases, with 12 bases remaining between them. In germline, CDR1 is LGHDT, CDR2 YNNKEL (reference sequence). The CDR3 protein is CASSQDPSGRTQYF. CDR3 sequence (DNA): TGTGCCAGCAGCCAAGATCCCAGCGGGCGGACCCAGTACTTC.

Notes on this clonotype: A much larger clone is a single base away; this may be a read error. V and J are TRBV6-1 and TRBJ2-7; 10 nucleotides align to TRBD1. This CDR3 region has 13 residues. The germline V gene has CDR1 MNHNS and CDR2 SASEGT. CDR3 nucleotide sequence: TGTACCAGCAGGGGGACAGGGGCCTACGAGCAGTACTTC. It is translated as CTSRGTGAYEQYF.

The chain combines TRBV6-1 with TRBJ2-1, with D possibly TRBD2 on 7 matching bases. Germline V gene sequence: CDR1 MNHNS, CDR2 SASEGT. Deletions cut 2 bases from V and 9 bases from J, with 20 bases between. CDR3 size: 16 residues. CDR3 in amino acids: CASSELAGARYGEQFF. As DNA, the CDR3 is TGTGCCAGCAGTGAACTTGCGGGGGCCCGTTATGGTGAGCAGTTCTTC.

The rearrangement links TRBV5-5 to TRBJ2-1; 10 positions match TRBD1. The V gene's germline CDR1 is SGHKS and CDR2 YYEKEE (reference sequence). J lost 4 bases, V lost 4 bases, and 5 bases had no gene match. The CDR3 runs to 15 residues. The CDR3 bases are TGTGCCAGCAGCGCCGGGACAGGGGCTTACAATGAGCAGTTCTTC. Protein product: CASSAGTGAYNEQFF.

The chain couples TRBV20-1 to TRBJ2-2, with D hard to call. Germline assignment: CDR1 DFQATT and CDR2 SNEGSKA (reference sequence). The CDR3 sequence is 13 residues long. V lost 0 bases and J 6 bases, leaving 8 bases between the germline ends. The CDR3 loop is CSARDGRPGELFF. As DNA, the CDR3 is TGCAGTGCTAGAGATGGGCGCCCCGGGGAGCTGTTTTTT.

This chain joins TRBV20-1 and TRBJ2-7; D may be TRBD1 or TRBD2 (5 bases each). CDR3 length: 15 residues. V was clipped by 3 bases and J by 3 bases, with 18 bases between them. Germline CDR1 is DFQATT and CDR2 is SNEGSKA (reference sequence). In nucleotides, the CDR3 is TGCAGTGCTAGGGGGGATGTTGGTCAGGGCTACGAGCAGTACTTC. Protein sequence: CSARGDVGQGYEQYF.